What follows is one T cell receptor beta chain and its context. Its antigen is unknown. Germline assignment: CDR1 SGHTS and CDR2 YDEGEE. V was trimmed by 4 bases and J by 2 bases, leaving 13 bases between them. There are 15 residues in the CDR3. This record belongs to a study of cytomegalovirus exposure and HLA in healthy donors. Study-level points and caveats: Highly shared variants forming one cluster were likely a sequencing artifact.

It was with 60 Vbeta and 13 Jbeta primers that the PCR ran. Sequencing was performed with immunoSEQ multiplex PCR; in TCRdb, only in-frame clones are kept and a portion is missing. The repertoire holds under 200,000 clones, with less than 85% as singletons. The chain employs TRBV5-8 and TRBJ2-1; the D gene is possibly TRBD2 (6 bases). The specimen sequenced was PBMCs. The receptor was derived from a man between 60 and 70 years old in good health and CMV-seronegative. The CDR3 sequence is CASSTRDFPYNEQFF. The CDR3 region has the DNA TGTGCCAGCAGCACCCGGGACTTCCCCTACAATGAGCAGTTCTTC.